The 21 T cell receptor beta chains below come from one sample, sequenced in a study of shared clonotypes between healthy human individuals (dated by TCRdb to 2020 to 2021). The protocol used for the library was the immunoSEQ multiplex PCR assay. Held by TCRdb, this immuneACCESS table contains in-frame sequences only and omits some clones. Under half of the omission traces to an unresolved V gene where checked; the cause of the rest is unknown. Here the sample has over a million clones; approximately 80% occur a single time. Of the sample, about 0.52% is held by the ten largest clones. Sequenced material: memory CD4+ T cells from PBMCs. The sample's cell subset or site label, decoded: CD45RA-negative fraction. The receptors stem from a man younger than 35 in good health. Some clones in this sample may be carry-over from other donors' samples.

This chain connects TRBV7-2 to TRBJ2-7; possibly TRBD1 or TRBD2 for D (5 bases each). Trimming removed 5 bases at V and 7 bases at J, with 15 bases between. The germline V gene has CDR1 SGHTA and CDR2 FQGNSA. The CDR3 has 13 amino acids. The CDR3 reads CASSPHGTSEQYF. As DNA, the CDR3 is TGTGCCAGCAGCCCTCACGGGACCTCGGAGCAGTACTTC.

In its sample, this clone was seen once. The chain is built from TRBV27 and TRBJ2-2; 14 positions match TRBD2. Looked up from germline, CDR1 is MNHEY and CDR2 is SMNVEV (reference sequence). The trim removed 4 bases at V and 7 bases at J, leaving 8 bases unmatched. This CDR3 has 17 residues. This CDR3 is CASSSRTSGRFGGELFF. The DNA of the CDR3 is TGTGCCAGCAGTTCCCGGACTAGCGGGAGGTTCGGCGGGGAGCTGTTTTTT.

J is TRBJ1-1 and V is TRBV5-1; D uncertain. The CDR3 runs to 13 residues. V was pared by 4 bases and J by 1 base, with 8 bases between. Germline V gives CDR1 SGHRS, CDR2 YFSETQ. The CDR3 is CASSDAENTEAFF. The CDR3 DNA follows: TGCGCCAGCAGCGACGCCGAGAACACTGAAGCTTTCTTT.

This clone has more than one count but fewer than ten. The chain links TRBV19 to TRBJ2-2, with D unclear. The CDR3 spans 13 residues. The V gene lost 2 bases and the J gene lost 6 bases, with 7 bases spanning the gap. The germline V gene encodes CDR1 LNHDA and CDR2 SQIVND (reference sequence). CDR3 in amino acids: CASSIIRSGELFF. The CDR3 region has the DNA TGTGCCAGTAGTATAATCCGTTCCGGGGAGCTGTTTTTT. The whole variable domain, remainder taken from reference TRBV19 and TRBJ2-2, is DGGITQSPKYLFRKEGQNVTLSCEQNLNHDAMYWYRQDPGQGLRLIYYSQIVNDFQKGDIAEGYSVSREKKESFPLTVTSAQKNPTAFYLCASSIIRSGELFFGEGSRLTVL.

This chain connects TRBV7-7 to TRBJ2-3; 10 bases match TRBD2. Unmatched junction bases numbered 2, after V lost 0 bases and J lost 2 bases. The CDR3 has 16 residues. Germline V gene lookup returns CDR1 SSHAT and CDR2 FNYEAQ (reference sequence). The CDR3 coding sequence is TGTGCCAGCAGCTTAGCAGCGGGAGGGTCCACAGATACGCAGTATTTT. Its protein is CASSLAAGGSTDTQYF.

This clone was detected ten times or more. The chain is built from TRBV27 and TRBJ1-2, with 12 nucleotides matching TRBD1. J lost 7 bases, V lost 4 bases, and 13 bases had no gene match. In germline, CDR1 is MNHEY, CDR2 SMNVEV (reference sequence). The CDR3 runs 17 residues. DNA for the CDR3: TGTGCCAGCAGTTCCTCTACGGGACAGGGGGCGTACGGTGGCTACACCTTC. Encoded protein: CASSSSTGQGAYGGYTF.

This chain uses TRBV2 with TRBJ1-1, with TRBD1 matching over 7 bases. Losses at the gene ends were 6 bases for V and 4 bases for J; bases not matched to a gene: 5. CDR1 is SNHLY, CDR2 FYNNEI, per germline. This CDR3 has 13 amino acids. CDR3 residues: CASRLGTATEAFF. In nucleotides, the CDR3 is TGTGCCAGCAGACTAGGGACAGCCACTGAAGCTTTCTTT. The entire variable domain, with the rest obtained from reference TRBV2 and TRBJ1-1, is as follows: EPEVTQTPSHQVTQMGQEVILRCVPISNHLYFYWYRQILGQKVEFLVSFYNNEISEKSEIFDDQFSVERPDGSNFTLKIRSTKLEDSAMYFCASRLGTATEAFFGQGTRLTVV.

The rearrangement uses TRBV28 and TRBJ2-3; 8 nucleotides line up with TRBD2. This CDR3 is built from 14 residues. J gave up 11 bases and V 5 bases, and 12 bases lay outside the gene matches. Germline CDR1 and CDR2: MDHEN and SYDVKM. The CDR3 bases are TGTGCCAGCAGTGGATTAGCGGGACGTCGGGGGCAGTATTTT. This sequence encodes CASSGLAGRRGQYF.

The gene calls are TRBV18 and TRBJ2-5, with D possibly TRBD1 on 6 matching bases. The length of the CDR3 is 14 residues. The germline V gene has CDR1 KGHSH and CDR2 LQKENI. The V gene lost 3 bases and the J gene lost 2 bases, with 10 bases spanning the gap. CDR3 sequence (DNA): TGTGCCAGCTCACCCGGGACACTACAAGAGACCCAGTACTTC. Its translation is CASSPGTLQETQYF. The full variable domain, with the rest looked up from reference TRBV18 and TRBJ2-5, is NAGVMQNPRHLVRRRGQEARLRCSPMKGHSHVYWYRQLPEEGLKFMVYLQKENIIDESGMPKERFSAEFPKEGPSILRIQQVVRGDSAAYFCASSPGTLQETQYFGPGTRLLVL.

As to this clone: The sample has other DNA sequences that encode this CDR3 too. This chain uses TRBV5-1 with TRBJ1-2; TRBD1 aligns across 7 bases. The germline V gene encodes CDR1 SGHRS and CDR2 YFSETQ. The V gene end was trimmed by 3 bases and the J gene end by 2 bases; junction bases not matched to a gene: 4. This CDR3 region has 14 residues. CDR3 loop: CASSSGTANYGYTF. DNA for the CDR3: TGCGCCAGCAGCTCCGGGACAGCAAACTATGGCTACACCTTC. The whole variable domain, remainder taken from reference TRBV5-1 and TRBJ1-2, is KAGVTQTPRYLIKTRGQQVTLSCSPISGHRSVSWYQQTPGQGLQFLFEYFSETQRNKGNFPGRFSGRQFSNSRSEMNVSTLELGDSALYLCASSSGTANYGYTFGSGTRLTVV.

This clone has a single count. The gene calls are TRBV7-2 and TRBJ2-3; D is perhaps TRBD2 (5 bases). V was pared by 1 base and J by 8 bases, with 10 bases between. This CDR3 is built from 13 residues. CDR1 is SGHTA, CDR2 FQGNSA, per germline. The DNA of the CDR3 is TGTGCCAGCAGCTTAGGGGAGCTGAGTACGCAGTATTTT. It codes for CASSLGELSTQYF.

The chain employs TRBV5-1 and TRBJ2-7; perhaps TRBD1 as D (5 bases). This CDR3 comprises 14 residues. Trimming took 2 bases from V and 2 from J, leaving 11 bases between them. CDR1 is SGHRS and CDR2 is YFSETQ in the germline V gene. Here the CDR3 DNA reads TGCGCCAGCAGCTTACAGGAATATGCCTACGAGCAGTACTTC. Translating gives CASSLQEYAYEQYF.

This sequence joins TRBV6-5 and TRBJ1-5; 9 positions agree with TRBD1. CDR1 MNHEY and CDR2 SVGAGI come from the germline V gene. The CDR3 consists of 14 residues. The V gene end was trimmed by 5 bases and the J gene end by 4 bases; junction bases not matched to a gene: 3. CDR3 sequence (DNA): TGTGCCAGCAGTCCCGGACAGGGGAATCAGCCCCAGCATTTT. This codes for CASSPGQGNQPQHF.

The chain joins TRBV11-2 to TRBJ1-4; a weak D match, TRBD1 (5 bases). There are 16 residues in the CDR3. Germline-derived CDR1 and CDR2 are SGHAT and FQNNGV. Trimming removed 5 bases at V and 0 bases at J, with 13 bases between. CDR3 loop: CASSLAGGATNEKLFF. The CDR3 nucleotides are TGTGCCAGCAGCCTCGCCGGGGGGGCAACTAATGAAAAACTGTTTTTT. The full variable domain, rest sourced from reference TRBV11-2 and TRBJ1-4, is EAGVAQSPRYKIIEKRQSVAFWCNPISGHATLYWYQQILGQGPKLLIQFQNNGVVDDSQLPKDRFSAERLKGVDSTLKIQPAKLEDSAVYLCASSLAGGATNEKLFFGSGTQLSVL.

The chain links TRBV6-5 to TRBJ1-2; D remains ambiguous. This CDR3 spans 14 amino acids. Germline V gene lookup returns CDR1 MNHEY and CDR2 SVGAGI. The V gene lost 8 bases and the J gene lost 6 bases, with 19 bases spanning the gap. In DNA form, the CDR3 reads TGTGCCAGCTACGGCCTGGGTTTCTATGATGGCTACACCTTC. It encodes CASYGLGFYDGYTF.

The CDR3 is CASSLGQVTYEQYF. CDR3 DNA sequence: TGTGCCAGCAGCTTAGGGCAGGTCACCTACGAGCAGTACTTC. This chain uses TRBV7-9 with TRBJ2-5; unclear D gene. With the DNA end fitting TRBJ2-7 better, the J assignment may be wrong. This CDR3 comprises 14 residues. The germline gives CDR1 SEHNR, CDR2 FQNEAQ (reference sequence).

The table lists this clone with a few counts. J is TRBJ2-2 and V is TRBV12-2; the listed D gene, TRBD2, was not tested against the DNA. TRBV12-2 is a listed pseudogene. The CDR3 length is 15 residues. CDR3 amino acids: CASRLDAGNTGELFF. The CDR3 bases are TGTGCAAGTCGCTTAGACGCGGGTAACACCGGGGAGCTGTTTTTT.

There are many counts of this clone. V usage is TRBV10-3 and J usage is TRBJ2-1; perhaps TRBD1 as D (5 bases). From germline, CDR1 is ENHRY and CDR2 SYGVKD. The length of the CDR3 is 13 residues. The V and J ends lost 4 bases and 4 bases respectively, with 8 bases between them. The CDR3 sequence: CAISGAGYNEQFF. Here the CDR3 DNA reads TGTGCCATCAGTGGGGCAGGGTACAATGAGCAGTTCTTC.

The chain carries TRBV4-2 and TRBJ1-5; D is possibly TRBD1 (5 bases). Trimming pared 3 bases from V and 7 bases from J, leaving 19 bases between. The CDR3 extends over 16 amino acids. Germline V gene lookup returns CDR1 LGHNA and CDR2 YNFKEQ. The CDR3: CASSQSTGGELQPQHF. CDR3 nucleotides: TGTGCCAGCAGCCAGTCGACGGGGGGGGAGTTGCAGCCCCAGCATTTT.

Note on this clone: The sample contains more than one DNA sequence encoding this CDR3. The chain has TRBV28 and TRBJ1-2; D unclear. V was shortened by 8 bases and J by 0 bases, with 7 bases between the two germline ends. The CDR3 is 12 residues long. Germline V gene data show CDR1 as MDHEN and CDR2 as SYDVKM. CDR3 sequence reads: CASSRPNYGYTF. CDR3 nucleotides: TGTGCCAGCTCTCGACCTAACTATGGCTACACCTTC.

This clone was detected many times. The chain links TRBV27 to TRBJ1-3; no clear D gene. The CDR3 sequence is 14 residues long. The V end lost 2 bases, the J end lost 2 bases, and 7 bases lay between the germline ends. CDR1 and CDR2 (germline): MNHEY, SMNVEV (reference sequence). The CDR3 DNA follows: TGTGCCAGCAGTTTAAGATACGCTGGAAACACCATATATTTT. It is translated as CASSLRYAGNTIYF.